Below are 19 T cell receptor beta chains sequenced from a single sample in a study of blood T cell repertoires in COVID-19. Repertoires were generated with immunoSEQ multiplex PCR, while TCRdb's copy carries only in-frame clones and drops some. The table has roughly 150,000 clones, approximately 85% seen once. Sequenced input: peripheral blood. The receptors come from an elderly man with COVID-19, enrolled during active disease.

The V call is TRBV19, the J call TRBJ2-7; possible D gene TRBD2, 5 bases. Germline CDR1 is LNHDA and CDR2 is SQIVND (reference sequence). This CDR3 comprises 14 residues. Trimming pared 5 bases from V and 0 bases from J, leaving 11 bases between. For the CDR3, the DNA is TGTGCCAGTAGTTCGGACGGGGTCTCCTACGAGCAGTACTTC. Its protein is CASSSDGVSYEQYF.

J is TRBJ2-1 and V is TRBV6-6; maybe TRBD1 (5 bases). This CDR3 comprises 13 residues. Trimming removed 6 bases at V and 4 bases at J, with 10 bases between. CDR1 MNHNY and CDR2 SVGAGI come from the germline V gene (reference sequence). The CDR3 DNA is TGTGCCAGCAGAACAGGCTCTTACAATGAGCAGTTCTTC. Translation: CASRTGSYNEQFF.

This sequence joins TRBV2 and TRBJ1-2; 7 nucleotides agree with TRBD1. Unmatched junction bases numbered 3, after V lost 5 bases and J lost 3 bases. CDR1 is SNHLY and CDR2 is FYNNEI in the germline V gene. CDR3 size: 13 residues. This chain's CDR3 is CASSPDRDYGYTF. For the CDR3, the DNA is TGTGCCAGCAGTCCCGACAGGGACTATGGCTACACCTTC.

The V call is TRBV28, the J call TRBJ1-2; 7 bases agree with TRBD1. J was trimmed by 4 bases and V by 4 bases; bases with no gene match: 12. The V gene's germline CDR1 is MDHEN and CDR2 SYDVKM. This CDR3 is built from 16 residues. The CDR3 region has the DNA TGTGCCAGCAGTTCACAGGGGCCAAAAATTCCCTATGGCTACACCTTC. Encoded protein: CASSSQGPKIPYGYTF.

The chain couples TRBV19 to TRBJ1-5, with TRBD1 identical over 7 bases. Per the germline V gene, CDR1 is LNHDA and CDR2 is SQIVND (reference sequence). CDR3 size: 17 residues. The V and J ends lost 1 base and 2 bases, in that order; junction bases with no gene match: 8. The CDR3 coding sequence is TGTGCCAGTAGTATAGGAAACAGGGGTAAAGGCAATCAGCCCCAGCATTTT. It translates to CASSIGNRGKGNQPQHF.

As DNA, the CDR3 is TGTGCCAGCAGCTTTAGGCAGGAGGGTTTCAACTATGGCTACACCTTC. Translation: CASSFRQEGFNYGYTF. This rearrangement joins TRBV5-6 to TRBJ1-2, with D uncertain. The CDR3 contains 16 residues. Between the trimmed V and J ends, which lost 2 bases and 2 bases, there was a span of 16 bases. Germline CDR1 is SGHDT and CDR2 is YYEEEE.

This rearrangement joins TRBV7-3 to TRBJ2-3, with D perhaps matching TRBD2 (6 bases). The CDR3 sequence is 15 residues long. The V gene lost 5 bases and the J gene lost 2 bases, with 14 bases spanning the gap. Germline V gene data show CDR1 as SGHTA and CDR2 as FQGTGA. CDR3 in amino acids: CASSPQRGNTDTQYF. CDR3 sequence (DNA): TGTGCCAGCAGCCCCCAACGGGGGAACACAGATACGCAGTATTTT.

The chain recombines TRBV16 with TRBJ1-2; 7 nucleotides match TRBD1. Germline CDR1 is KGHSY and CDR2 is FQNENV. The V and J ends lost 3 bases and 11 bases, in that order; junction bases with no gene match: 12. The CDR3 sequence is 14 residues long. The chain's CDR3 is CASSQTTGQGVYTF. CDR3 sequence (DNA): TGTGCCAGCAGCCAGACGACAGGGCAGGGGGTTTACACCTTC.

The CDR3 sequence is CASRRQQGAAFF. CDR3 nucleotide sequence: TGTGCCAGCAGGCGACAACAGGGGGCGGCTTTCTTT. V gene TRBV3-1 (or the pseudogene TRBV3-2) combines with J gene TRBJ1-1; TRBD1 matches at 9 bases. Germline V gene sequence: CDR1 LGHDT, CDR2 YNNKEL (reference sequence). This CDR3 region has 12 residues. Germline trimming cut 6 bases from V and 11 bases from J; bases unmatched to any gene: 7.

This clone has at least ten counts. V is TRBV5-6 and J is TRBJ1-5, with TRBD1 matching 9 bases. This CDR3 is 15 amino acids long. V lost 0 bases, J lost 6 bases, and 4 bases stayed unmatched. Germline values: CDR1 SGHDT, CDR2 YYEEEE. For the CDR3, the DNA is TGTGCCAGCAGCTTGGGGGGACAGGGAACTCAGCCCCAGCATTTT. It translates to CASSLGGQGTQPQHF.

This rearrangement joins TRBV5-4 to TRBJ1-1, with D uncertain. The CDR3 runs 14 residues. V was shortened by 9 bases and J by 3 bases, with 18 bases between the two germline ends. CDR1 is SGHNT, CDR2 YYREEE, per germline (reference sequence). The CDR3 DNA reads TGTGCCACGTTGCTGAGGGCCGGGGACACTGAAGCTTTCTTT. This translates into CATLLRAGDTEAFF.

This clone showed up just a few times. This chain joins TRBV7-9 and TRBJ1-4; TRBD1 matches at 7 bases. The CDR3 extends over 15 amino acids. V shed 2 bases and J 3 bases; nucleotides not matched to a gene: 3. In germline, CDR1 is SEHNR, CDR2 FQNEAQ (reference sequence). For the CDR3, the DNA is TGTGCCAGCAGCTTACCGGGACAGCCTAATGAAAAACTGTTTTTT. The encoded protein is CASSLPGQPNEKLFF. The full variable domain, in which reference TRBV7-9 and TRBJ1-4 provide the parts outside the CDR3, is DTGVSQNPRHKITKRGQNVTFRCDPISEHNRLYWYRQTLGQGPEFLTYFQNEAQLEKSRLLSDRFSAERPKGSFSTLEIQRTEQGDSAMYLCASSLPGQPNEKLFFGSGTQLSVL.

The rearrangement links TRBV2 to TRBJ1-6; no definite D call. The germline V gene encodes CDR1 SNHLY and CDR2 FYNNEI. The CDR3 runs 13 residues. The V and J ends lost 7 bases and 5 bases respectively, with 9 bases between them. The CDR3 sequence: CASMEANNSPLHF. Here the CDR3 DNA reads TGTGCCAGCATGGAGGCAAATAATTCACCCCTCCACTTT.

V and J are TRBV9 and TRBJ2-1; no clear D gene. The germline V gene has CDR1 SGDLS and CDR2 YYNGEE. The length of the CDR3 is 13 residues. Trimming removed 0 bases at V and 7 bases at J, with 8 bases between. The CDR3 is CASSVGLVNEQFF. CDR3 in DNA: TGTGCCAGCAGCGTAGGGCTTGTAAATGAGCAGTTCTTC.

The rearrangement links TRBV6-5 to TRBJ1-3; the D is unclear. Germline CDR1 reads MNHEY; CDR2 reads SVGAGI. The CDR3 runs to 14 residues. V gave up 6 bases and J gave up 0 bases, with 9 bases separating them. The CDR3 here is CASRLDSSGNTIYF. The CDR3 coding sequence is TGTGCCAGCAGACTAGATAGCTCTGGAAACACCATATATTTT.

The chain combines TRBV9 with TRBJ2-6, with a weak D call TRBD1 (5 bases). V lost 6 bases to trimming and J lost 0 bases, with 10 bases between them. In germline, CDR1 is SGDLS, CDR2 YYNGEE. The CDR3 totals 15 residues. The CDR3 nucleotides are TGTGCCAGCAACAGGAGAGCCTCTGGGGCCAACGTCCTGACTTTC. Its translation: CASNRRASGANVLTF. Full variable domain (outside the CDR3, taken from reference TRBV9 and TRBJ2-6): DSGVTQTPKHLITATGQRVTLRCSPRSGDLSVYWYQQSLDQGLQFLIQYYNGEERAKGNILERFSAQQFPDLHSELNLSSLELGDSALYFCASNRRASGANVLTFGAGSRLTVL.

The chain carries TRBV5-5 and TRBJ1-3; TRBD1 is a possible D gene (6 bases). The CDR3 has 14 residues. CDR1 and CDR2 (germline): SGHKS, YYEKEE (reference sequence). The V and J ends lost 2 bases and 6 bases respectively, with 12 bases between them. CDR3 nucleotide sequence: TGTGCCAGCAGCTTCTCAGGGGATGAAAACACCATATATTTT. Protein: CASSFSGDENTIYF.

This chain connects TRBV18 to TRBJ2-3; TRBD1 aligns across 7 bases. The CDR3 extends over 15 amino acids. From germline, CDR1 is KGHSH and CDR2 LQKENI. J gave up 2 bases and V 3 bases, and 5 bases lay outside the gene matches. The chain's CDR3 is CASSPSTGSTDTQYF. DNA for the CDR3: TGTGCCAGCTCACCCTCGACAGGGTCCACAGATACGCAGTATTTT.

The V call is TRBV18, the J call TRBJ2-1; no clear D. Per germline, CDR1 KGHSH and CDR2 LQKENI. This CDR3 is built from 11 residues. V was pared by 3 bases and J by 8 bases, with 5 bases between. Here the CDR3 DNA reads TGTGCCAGCTCACCCAGGCATGAGCAGTTCTTC. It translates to CASSPRHEQFF.